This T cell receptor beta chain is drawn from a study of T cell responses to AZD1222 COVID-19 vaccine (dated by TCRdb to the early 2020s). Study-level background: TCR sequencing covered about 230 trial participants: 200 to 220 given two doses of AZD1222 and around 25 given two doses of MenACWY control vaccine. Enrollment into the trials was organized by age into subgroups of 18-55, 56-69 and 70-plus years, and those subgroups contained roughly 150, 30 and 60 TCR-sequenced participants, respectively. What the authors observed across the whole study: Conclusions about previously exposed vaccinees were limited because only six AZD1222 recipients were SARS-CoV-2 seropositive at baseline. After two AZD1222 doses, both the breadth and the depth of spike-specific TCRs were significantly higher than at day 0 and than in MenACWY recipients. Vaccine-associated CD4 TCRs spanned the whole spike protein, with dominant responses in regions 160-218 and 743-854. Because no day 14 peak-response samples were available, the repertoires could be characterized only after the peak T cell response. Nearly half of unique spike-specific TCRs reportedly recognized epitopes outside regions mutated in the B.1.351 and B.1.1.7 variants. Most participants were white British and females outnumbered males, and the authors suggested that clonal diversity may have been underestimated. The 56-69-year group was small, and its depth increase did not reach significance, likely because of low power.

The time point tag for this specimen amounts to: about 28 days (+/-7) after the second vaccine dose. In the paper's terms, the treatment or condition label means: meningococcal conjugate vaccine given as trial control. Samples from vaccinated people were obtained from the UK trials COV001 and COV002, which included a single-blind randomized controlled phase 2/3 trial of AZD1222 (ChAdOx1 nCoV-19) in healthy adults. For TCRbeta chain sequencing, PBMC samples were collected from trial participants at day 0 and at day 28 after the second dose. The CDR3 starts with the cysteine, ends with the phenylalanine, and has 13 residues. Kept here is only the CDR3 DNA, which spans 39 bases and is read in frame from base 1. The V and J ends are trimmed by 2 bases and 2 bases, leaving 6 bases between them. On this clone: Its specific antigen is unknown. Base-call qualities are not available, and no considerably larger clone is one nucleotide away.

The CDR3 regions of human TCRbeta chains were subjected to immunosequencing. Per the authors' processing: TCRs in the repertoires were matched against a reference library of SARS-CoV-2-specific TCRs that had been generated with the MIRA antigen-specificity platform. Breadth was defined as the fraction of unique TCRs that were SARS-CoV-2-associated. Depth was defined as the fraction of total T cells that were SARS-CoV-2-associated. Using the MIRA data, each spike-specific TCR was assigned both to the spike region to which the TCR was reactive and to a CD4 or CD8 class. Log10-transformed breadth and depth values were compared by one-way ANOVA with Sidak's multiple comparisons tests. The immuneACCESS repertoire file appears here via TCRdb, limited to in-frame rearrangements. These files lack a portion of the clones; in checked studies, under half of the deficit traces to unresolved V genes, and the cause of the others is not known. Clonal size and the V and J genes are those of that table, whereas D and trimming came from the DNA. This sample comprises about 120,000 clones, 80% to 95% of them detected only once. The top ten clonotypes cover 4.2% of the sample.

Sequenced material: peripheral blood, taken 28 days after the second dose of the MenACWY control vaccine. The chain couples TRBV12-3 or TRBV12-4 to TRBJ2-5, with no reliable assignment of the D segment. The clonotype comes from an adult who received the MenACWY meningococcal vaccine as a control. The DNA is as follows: TGTGCCAGCAGTTTAAGCCCTCAAGAGACCCAGTACTTC. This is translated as CASSLSPQETQYF.